This TCR beta chain derives from a study of cytomegalovirus exposure and HLA in healthy donors (dated by TCRdb to the late 2010s). Regarding the complete study: According to an earlier analysis of several hundred of the donors, some 180 million T cells yielded over 90 million unique TCR beta sequences and 276 Gb of sequence data. Approximately 300 gigabases of sequencing data and around 80 million unique TCR sequences made up an early release that covered nearly 650 HLA-typed donors. The genetic ancestry cluster associated with self-reported Caucasian donors included roughly 84% of the roughly 380 genotyped donors. The study was designed to test whether signatures of past pathogen exposure could be identified by cataloging public T cell receptors. The T cell repertoires of around 670 subjects were profiled by immunosequencing and related to cytomegalovirus serostatus. Besides the first cohort of roughly 700 subjects, a separate validation cohort made up of 120 different subjects was used. The study combined high-throughput TCR immunosequencing, statistical association of individual TCRs with disease status, and machine learning to predict cytomegalovirus infection status. A later analysis re-examined previously published TCR beta repertoires from 500 to 700 donors and added high-resolution HLA genotyping to investigate patterns of TCR occurrence. The later analysis used no new phenotypic data to find candidate immune exposures, relying instead on TCR beta sequences and their occurrence across donors. An earlier analysis of nearly 600 of the donors applied high-throughput TCR beta sequencing to assess whether each TCR beta V gene segment acted as functional or pseudogenic. Donor age, sex, ethnicity and CMV serostatus were compiled alongside the repertoire data. Genome-wide SNP genotypes for about 65% of the roughly 670 donors were used in a later genetic analysis, which treated that subset as a discovery cohort. Every discovery cohort repertoire had been produced on one sequencing platform. HLA typing included class I and class II loci at four-digit resolution. The number of donors typed differed by locus, with about 629-640 for A, B, C, DRB1 and DQB1, around 500 for DQA1, over 600 for DPA1, and around 430 for DPB1. Because of strong linkage in the cohort, 5 or 6 DR-DQ haplotypes were treated as single units for association and clustering. Among under 450 genotyped donors of the cohort, an average of around 240,000 unique TCR beta nucleotide sequences were sequenced per donor, roughly a sixth of them non-productive. Overall results and qualifications from the work: A later analysis reported that several top co-occurrence clusters appeared linked to parvovirus B19, influenza, CMV and Epstein-Barr virus. In both the original and validation cohorts, the classifier was reported to diagnose cytomegalovirus status with high specificity and sensitivity. Linkage disequilibrium might explain the correlated functional status among segregating V segments, but an unknown experimental factor could not be ruled out. Because some donors lacked HLA typing at each locus, the association tests relied only on the typed subset. The cohort was sequenced for TCR beta chains only, and without alpha or paired-chain data the features that could be detected were limited. Compared with the approximately 710-donor mean, donors in an Asian-associated ancestry cluster had fewer N-insertions in productive TCRs, according to a later genetic analysis. A further reported finding was that TCR beta sequences accurately predicted the HLA-A and HLA-B alleles for most subjects in the first cohort. The earlier analysis of about 600 of the donors excluded 15 to 20 rarely observed V segments, including chromosome 9 orphons, because counts were too low. An earlier analysis of approximately 500 of the donors showed that most TCR beta V segments appeared in productive rearrangements either about 90% or about 30% of the time, which broadly matched IMGT annotations. A cluster of highly shared sequence variants was judged likely to be a technical artifact of the sequencing pipeline. In a later genetic analysis, a missense DCLRE1C variant was associated with V-gene and J-gene trimming of TCR beta chains, and the association was replicated in an independent cohort. According to a later analysis, TCR association rates differed among HLA loci, with DRB1 alleles showing the most associated TCRs and HLA-C alleles showing the fewest. Most TCR sequences were seen in very few donors, while some public TCRs were found in many individuals. For the cohort, immune exposure information was limited to CMV serostatus. Because the 87-base-pair reads could not distinguish some IMGT-functional V segments, including TRBV6-2 and TRBV6-3, those segments were excluded. In the study, about 150 TCR beta chains were listed as associated with cytomegalovirus. The authors suggested that the approach could potentially be extended to other disease states and immunological phenotypes. In vitro tests confirmed that a few of the cytomegalovirus-associated TCR beta chains recognize cytomegalovirus antigens. In a later analysis, around 17,000 TCR beta sequences were associated with specific HLA alleles at a false discovery rate of 0.05. In a later analysis, HLA-associated TCR beta chains showed more clonal expansion and lower generation probabilities than non-associated chains that were equally common. A later analysis found that most CMV-associated TCR beta chains appeared HLA-restricted, with HLA associations seemingly driven largely by CMV exposure. When HLA alleles, especially DR and DQ, strongly co-occurred, attributing TCR associations to individual alleles was difficult. Presence/absence analyses assumed roughly uniform sequencing depth across donors, an assumption that may not hold.

In total, about 650 healthy bone marrow donors made up the cohort. At the time of sampling, every cohort member was nominally healthy, though immune exposures that went unrecorded were likely present. The donor was CMV seropositive and was included in the group of 290 or so seropositive cohort members. Each donor provided a peripheral blood sample, and peripheral blood mononuclear cells were used for TCR beta sequencing. Genomic DNA extraction from the blood cell samples was performed with the Qiagen DNeasy Blood Extraction Kit. From cysteine to phenylalanine, the CDR3 is 14 amino acids long. Only the CDR3 portion is preserved as DNA: 42 bases, with reading frame beginning at the first base. CDR1 SNHLY and CDR2 FYNNEI are derived from the germline V gene. A distance of 19 bases separates the germline ends of V and J, which lose 11 bases and 5 bases respectively. Library generation was performed with the immunoSEQ multiplex PCR assay. For the multiplex PCR, a mixture combining 60 forward primers for TCR Vbeta segments and 13 reverse primers for TCR Jbeta segments was used. The CDR3 region of rearranged TCR beta genes was amplified from genomic DNA with a multiplex PCR assay. On the Illumina HiSeq System, the amplified TCR beta libraries were sequenced as 87-base-pair reads. Processing in the source paper ran as follows. Across the 500 to 700 repertoires, a later analysis counted 60 million to 90 million unique TCR beta chains, around 10 million of which were shared by at least two donors. To remove PCR and sequencing errors, raw reads were error-corrected and collapsed into unique sequences using a nearest-neighbor algorithm that merged closely related sequences. V, D and J gene segments were assigned by aligning CDR3 sequences to IMGT reference sequences. For a sequence to be retained, at least a six-nucleotide match to both a V gene segment and a J gene segment was required. A rearrangement counted as productive if the CDR3 had no stop codons and remained in frame with V and J, and every other rearrangement counted as non-productive. Following IMGT convention, CDR3 was defined as the stretch from the second conserved V-encoded cysteine to the conserved J-encoded phenylalanine. Sequences without an unambiguous match to a single V gene segment were excluded from the earlier analysis of almost 600 of the donors. In an earlier analysis of some 590 of the donors, V segments were called functional above 56.7% productive rearrangements and were called segregating when the between-donor standard deviation exceeded 5%. A statistical classification framework was built to diagnose cytomegalovirus status from the catalog of TCR beta chain sequences. V and J gene assignment, in a later analysis, came from comparing TCR nucleotide sequences with IMGT/GENE-DB human TR gene sequences. A later analysis assigned CDR3 sequences and most-parsimonious VDJ recombination scenarios with the TCRdist pipeline. In a later analysis, each TCR beta chain was defined by its CDR3 amino acid sequence together with its V-gene family, and reads without a unique V-gene family were excluded. A later analysis removed 592 highly shared, low-generation-probability nucleotide sequences to deal with suspected cross-contamination and a sequencing artifact. In a later analysis, a clonal expansion index was calculated for each public chain from normalized within-repertoire ranks of inferred template counts. A later analysis computed generation probabilities with a VDJ recombination model fitted to out-of-frame rearrangements, and checked the results against IGoR. Hypergeometric tests were used in a later analysis to score TCR-TCR, TCR-HLA and TCR-CMV co-occurrence, with a repertoire-size bias correction applied to the TCR pairs. To estimate false discovery rates, a later analysis permuted the HLA or CMV assignments 20 times. In a later analysis, co-occurring TCRs were grouped using DBSCAN, and TCRdist sequence similarity was added for clustering within HLA-allele-positive subsets. Repertoires with fewer than 30,000 or more than 120,000 public chains, plus five repertoires with anomalous nucleotide sharing, were excluded from co-occurrence clustering. TCRdb took this table from immuneACCESS and kept in-frame rearrangements with V and J called. Such tables lack part of the clones; where checked against another copy, unresolved V genes explain under half of the gap, and the rest is unexplained. V and J calls and clone size are given by that table; D and trimming were obtained from the DNA. Within this sample are about 120,000 clones, with approximately 69% of them counted one time only. The ten largest clones capture roughly 11% of the sample.

A remark on this clone: Its target antigen remains unknown. Per-base quality was not reported, and no clone a single base away is much larger than it.

The V and J genes are TRBV2 and TRBJ2-1, with no reliable assignment of the D segment. The source material was PBMCs. This sequence was found in a woman in her forties or fifties in good health and CMV-seropositive. In nucleotide form, the sequence is TGTGCCGGAGCTAGAGCGCTTAATGACAATGAGCAGTTCTTC. Its amino acids are CAGARALNDNEQFF.